The source of this T cell receptor (beta chain) is a study of cytomegalovirus exposure and HLA in healthy donors. Whole-study results and caveats: There was a cluster of highly shared sequence variants that was likely a sequencing artifact. CMV serostatus was the only recorded immune exposure for donors. Associated with HLA alleles at 0.05 false discovery rate in a later analysis were some 16,000 TCR beta sequences. Being productive about 87% or about 30% of the time was typical of most TCR beta V segments in an earlier analysis.

Points on this clone: Antigen: not known.

The PCR used 60 Vbeta and 13 Jbeta primers. The protocol was immunoSEQ multiplex PCR, while the TCRdb copy is restricted to in-frame clones and leaves out a portion. The repertoire holds 110,000 or so clones, with over 55% as singletons. V was trimmed by 5 bases and J by 0 bases, leaving 19 bases between them. This CDR3 comprises 18 residues. CDR1 and CDR2 (germline): SNHLY, FYNNEI. The sequencing sample was made of PBMCs. The chain joins TRBV2 to TRBJ1-4, with D perhaps matching TRBD1 (6 bases). This clonotype was sampled from a man aged 18 to 29 in good health and CMV-seropositive. The CDR3 DNA is TGTGCCAGCAGTAGAAAGCGAGCCGGGACACCAACTAATGAAAAACTGTTTTTT. Protein: CASSRKRAGTPTNEKLFF.